This entry describes one TCR beta chain. This clonotype came up many times. It lacks a known antigen. No quality values exist for individual bases; no much larger clone is one base distant. Sequencing was carried out with an Illumina NovaSeq 6000. TCRalpha and TCRbeta cDNA libraries were built by 5'RACE with constant-segment primers, adding sample barcodes and unique molecular identifiers. RNA was extracted from every sample with Trizol reagent. Amplification of the libraries took two PCR steps, and the second step added a second sample barcode plus Illumina TruSeq adapters. The libraries were sequenced on an Illumina NovaSeq using 2 x 150 bp paired-end reads. The authors' pipeline ran thus. Demultiplexing of reads and collapsing into UMI-guided consensus sequences were performed with migec v1.2.7. Using mixcr v2.1.11, UMI consensuses were aligned to TRA and TRB V and J templates and then assembled into clonotypes. Expanded or contracted clonotypes were those called significant by both edgeR and NoisET, with noise models trained on biological replicates. For edgeR calls, the cutoffs were a false discovery rate-adjusted p below 0.01 and a log2 fold-change threshold of 1. As an exploratory analysis of dynamics, max-normalized trajectories of the 1000 most abundant clonotypes were examined with PCA combined with hierarchical clustering. Each responding clone was given a CD4 or CD8 phenotype based on the CD4+ and CD8+ repertoires, which had been sequenced separately. TCRdb reran the public reads through fastp at Q25 and MiXCR, keeping productive beta chains. When rows share a CDR3 protein, they turn into one entry using the most common DNA and genes. It is TCRdb's table, rather than the study itself, that gives the V and J calls and clone size. The sample profile shows 150,000 or so distinct CDR3 sequences; around 15% of them were found once. The top ten hold 13% to 15% of the sample.

This sample is part of a study of T-cell memory formation after mild COVID-19 (dated by TCRdb to the early 2020s). About the study as a whole: Most TCR sequence clusters were specific to one of the two donors. The cohort comprised two young, previously healthy adult volunteers, one female and one male. In a couple of donors, T-cell clones that expanded and contracted after mild COVID-19 were tracked by sequencing TCRalpha and TCRbeta repertoires over time.

PBMCs were isolated by Ficoll-Paque density gradient centrifugation. For this chain, trimming is 6 bases at the V end and 0 bases at the J end, and the number of junction bases without a gene match is 4. The CDR3 has 15 amino acids, counting the end cysteine and phenylalanine. Only the CDR3 part of the read is kept: 45 bases, read in frame from the first base. Overall results and qualifications from the work: SARS-CoV-2 specificity of the second-wave clones peaking on day 37 was not confirmed. The study covered only two mild cases, and larger cohorts including severe cases with pre-infection samples were considered necessary. Some responding clones were found in pre-infection memory, which suggests that pre-existing cross-reactive memory T cells took part in the SARS-CoV-2 response. From day 15 to 85, contracting clones showed balanced CD4/CD8 phenotypes, whereas a second wave of clones that expanded from day 15 to 37 leaned towards CD4+. Contracting CD4+ clones appeared mostly in the CM and EM memory subsets, whereas CD8+ clones were enriched in EMRA.

Source material: PBMCs or a T cell subset sorted from them (not recorded which). This receptor chain uses TRBV12-3 or TRBV12-4 and TRBJ2-1; TRBD2 agrees with 8 junctional bases. The clonotype comes from an adult woman who had mild COVID-19 (a few samples of this study predate the infection). The sample titles of this study are shuffled in the database, so cell type and time point are left out; the donor was told from shared clones. In nucleotide form, the sequence is TGTGCCAGCAGCGCCAGCGGGGGCTCCTACAATGAGCAGTTCTTC. The resulting protein is CASSASGGSYNEQFF.